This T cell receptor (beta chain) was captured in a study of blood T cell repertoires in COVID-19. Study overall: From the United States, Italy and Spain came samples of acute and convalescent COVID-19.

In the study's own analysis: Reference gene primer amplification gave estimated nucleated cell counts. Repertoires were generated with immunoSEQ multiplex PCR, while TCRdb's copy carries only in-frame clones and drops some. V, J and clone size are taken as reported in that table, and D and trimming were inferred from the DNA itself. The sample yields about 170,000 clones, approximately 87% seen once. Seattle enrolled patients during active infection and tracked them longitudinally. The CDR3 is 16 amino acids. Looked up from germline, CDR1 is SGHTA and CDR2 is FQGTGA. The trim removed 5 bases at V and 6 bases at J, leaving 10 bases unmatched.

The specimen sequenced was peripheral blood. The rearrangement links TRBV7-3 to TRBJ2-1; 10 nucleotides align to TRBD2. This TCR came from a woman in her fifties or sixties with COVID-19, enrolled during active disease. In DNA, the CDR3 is TGTGCCAGCAGCCTAAAGCGGGAGGGCTACTTCAATGAGCAGTTCTTC. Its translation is CASSLKREGYFNEQFF.